The source of this T cell receptor beta chain is a study of blood T cell repertoires in COVID-19. J was trimmed by 3 bases and V by 3 bases; bases with no gene match: 5. Germline CDR1 DFQATT, CDR2 SNEGSKA (reference sequence). CDR3 size: 15 residues. The data were produced by immunoSEQ multiplex PCR, yet TCRdb's version contains in-frame clones alone and is incomplete. The data show hundreds of thousands of clones, about 83% seen once. The chain links TRBV20-1 to TRBJ2-2; 9 bases align to TRBD2. The specimen sequenced was peripheral blood. The source of this sequence is a woman aged 45-65 years with acute or convalescent COVID-19. The CDR3, as DNA: TGCAGTGCTAGTATAGCGGGAGTTGACACCGGGGAGCTGTTTTTT. Amino acid sequence: CSASIAGVDTGELFF.